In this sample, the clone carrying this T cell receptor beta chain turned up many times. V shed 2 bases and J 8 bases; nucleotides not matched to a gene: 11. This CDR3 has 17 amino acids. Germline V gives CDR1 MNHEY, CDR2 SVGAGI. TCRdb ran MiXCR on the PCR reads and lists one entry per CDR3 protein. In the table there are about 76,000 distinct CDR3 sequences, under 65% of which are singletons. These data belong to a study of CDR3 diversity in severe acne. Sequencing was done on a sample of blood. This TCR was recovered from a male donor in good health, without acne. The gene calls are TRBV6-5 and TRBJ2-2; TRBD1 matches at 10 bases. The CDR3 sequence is CASSYPNTGTGVGELFF. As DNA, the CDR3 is TGTGCCAGCAGTTACCCGAACACCGGGACAGGGGTGGGGGAGCTGTTTTTT.